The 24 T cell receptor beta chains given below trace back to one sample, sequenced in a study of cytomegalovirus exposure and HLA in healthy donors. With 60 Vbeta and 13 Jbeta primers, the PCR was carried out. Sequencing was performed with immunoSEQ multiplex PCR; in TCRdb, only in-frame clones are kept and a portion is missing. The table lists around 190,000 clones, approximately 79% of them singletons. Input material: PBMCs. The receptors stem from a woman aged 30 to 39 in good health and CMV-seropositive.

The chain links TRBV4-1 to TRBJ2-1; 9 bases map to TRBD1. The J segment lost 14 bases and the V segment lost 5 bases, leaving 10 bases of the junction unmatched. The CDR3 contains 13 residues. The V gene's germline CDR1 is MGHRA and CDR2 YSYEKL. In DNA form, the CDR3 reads TGCGCCAGCAGCAGCCGAGACAGGGGGTGGGAGTTCTTC. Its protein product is CASSSRDRGWEFF.

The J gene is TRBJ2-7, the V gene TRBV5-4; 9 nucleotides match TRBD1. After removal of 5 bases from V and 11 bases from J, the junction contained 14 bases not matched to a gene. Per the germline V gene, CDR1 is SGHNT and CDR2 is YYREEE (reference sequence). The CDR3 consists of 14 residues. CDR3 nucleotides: TGTGCCAGCAGTCCCCGGGACAGGGTAGGGAGAGAGTACTTC. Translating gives CASSPRDRVGREYF.

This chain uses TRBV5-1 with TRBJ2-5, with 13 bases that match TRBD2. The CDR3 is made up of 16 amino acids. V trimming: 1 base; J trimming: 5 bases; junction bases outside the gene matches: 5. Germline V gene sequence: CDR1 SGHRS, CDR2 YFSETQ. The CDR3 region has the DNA TGCGCCAGCAGCTTGTCCCTGGGACTAGCGGGGGAGACCCAGTACTTC. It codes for CASSLSLGLAGETQYF.

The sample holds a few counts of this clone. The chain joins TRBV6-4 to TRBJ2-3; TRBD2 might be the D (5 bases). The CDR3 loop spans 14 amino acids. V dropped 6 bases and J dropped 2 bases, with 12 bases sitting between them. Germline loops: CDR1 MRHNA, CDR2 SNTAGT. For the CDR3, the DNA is TGTGCCAGCAGCAGGACTGGAGTCACAGATACGCAGTATTTT. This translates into CASSRTGVTDTQYF.

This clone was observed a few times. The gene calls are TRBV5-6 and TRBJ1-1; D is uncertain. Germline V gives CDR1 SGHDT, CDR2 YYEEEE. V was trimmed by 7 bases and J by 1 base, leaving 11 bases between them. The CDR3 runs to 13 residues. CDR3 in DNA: TGTGCCAGCCAGGTTTACGCGAACACTGAAGCTTTCTTT. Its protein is CASQVYANTEAFF.

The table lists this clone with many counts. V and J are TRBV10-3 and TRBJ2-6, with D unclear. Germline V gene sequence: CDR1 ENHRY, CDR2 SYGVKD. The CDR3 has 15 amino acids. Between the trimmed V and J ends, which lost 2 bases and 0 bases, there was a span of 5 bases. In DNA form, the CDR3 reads TGTGCCATCAGTGAGGACAACTCTGGGGCCAACGTCCTGACTTTC. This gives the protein CAISEDNSGANVLTF.

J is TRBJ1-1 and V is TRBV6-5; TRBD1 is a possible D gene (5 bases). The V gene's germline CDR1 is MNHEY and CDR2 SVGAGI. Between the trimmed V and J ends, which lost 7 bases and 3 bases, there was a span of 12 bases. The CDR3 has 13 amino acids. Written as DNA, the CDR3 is TGTGCCAGCACCCGCGGGACCCACACTGAAGCTTTCTTT. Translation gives CASTRGTHTEAFF.

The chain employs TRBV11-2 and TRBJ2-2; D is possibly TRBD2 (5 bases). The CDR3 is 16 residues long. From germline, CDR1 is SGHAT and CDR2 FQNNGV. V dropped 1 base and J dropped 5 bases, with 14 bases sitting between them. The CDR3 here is CASSLAARRGTGELFF. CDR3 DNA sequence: TGTGCCAGCAGCTTAGCAGCCAGGCGAGGGACCGGGGAGCTGTTTTTT.

The CDR3 sequence is CASSWTGGRNTEAFF. CDR3 nucleotide sequence: TGCGCCAGCAGCTGGACAGGGGGTAGGAACACTGAAGCTTTCTTT. This chain uses TRBV5-1 with TRBJ1-1; 10 bases agree with TRBD1. Germline-derived CDR1 and CDR2 are SGHRS and YFSETQ. The CDR3 spans 15 residues. With V trimmed by 3 bases and J by 1 base, 3 bases remained unmatched.

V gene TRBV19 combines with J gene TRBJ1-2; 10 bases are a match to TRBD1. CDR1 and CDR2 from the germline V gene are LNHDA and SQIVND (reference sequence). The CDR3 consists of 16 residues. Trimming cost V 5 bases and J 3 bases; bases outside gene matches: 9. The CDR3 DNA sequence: TGTGCCAGTAGTCCATCTTGGACAGGGGGTGACTATGGCTACACCTTC. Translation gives CASSPSWTGGDYGYTF.

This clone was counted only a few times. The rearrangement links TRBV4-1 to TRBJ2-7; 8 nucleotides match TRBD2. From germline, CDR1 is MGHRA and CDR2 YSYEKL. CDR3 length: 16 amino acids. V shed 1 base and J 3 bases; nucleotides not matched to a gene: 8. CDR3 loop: CASSQAALADSYEQYF. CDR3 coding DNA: TGCGCCAGCAGCCAAGCTGCACTAGCGGACAGCTACGAGCAGTACTTC.

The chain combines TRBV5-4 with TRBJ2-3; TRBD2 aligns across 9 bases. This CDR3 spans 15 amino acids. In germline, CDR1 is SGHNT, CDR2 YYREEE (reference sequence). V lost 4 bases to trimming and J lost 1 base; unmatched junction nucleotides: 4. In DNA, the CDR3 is TGTGCCAGCAGCGAAATAGCGGGGGGCACAGATACGCAGTATTTT. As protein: CASSEIAGGTDTQYF.

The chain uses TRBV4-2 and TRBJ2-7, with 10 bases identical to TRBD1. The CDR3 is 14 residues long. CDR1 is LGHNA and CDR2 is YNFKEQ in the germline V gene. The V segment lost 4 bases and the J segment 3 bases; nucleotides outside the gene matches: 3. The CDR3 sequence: CASSPGQGFYEQYF. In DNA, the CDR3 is TGTGCCAGCAGCCCGGGACAGGGGTTCTACGAGCAGTACTTC.

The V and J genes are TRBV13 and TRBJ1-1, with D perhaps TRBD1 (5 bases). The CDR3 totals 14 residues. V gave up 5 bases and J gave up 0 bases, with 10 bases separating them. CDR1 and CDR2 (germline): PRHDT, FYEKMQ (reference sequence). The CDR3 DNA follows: TGTGCCAGCAGCCGCTGGGGCGTGAACACTGAAGCTTTCTTT. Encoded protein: CASSRWGVNTEAFF. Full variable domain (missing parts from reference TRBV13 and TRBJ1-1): AAGVIQSPRHLIKEKRETATLKCYPIPRHDTVYWYQQGPGQDPQFLISFYEKMQSDKGSIPDRFSAQQFSDYHSELNMSSLELGDSALYFCASSRWGVNTEAFFGQGTRLTVV.

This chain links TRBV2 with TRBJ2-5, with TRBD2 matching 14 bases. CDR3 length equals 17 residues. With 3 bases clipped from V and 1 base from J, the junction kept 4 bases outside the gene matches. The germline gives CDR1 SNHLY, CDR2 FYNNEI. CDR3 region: CASSERTSGRFQETQYF. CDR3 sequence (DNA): TGTGCCAGCAGTGAGAGGACTAGCGGGAGGTTCCAAGAGACCCAGTACTTC.

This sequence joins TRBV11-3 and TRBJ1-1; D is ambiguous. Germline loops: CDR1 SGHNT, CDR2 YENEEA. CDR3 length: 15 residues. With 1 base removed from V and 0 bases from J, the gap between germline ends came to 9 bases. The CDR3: CASSLGGSMNTEAFF. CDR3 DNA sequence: TGTGCCAGCAGCTTAGGAGGCAGTATGAACACTGAAGCTTTCTTT. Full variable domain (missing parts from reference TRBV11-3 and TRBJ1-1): EAGVVQSPRYKIIEKKQPVAFWCNPISGHNTLYWYLQNLGQGPELLIRYENEEAVDDSQLPKDRFSAERLKGVDSTLKIQPAELGDSAVYLCASSLGGSMNTEAFFGQGTRLTVV.

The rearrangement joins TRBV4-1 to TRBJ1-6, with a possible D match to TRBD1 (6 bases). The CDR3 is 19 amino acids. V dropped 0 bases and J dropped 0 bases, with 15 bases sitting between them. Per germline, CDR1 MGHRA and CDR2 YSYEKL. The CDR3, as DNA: TGCGCCAGCAGCCAAGACTGGGACAAGGGGAGCTCCTATAATTCACCCCTCCACTTT. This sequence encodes CASSQDWDKGSSYNSPLHF.

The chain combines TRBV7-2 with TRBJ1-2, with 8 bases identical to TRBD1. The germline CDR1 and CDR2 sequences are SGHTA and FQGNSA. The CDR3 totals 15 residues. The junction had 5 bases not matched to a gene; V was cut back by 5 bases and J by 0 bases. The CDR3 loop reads CASSKDRGTNYGYTF. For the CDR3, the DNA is TGTGCCAGCAGCAAAGACAGGGGAACTAACTATGGCTACACCTTC.

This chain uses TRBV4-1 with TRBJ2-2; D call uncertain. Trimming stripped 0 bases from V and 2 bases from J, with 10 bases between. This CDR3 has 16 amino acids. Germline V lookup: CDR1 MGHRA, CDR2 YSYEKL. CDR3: CASSQDGQSNTGELFF. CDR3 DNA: TGCGCCAGCAGCCAAGATGGGCAGAGTAACACCGGGGAGCTGTTTTTT.

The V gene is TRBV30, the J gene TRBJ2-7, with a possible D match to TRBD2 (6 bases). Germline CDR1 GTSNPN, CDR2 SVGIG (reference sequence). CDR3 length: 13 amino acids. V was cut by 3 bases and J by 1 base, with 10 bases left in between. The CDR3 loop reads CAWREEGSYEQYF. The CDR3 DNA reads TGTGCCTGGAGGGAGGAGGGGTCCTACGAGCAGTACTTC.

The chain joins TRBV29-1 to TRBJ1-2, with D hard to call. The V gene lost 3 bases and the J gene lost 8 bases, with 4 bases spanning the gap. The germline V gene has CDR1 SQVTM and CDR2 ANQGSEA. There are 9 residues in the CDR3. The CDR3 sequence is CSVEEGYTF. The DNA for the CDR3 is TGCAGCGTTGAGGAGGGCTACACCTTC.

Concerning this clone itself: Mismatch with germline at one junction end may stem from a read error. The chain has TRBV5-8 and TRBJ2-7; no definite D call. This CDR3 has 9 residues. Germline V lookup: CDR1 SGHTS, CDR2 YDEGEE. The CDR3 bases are TGTGCCACCGGTCACGGGTGGAACTTC. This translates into CATGHGWNF.

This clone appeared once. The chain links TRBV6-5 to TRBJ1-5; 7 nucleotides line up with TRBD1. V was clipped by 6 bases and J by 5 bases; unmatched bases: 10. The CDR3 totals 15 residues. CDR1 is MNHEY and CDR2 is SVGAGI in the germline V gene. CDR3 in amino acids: CASSQGEGKDQPQHF. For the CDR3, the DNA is TGTGCCAGCAGCCAGGGGGAAGGCAAAGATCAGCCCCAGCATTTT.

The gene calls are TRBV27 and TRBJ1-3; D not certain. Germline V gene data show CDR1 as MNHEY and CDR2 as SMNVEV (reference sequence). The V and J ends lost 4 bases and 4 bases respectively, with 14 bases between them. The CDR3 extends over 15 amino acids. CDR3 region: CASSSSIAAGNTIYF. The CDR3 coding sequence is TGTGCCAGCAGTTCCTCTATAGCGGCGGGAAACACCATATATTTT.